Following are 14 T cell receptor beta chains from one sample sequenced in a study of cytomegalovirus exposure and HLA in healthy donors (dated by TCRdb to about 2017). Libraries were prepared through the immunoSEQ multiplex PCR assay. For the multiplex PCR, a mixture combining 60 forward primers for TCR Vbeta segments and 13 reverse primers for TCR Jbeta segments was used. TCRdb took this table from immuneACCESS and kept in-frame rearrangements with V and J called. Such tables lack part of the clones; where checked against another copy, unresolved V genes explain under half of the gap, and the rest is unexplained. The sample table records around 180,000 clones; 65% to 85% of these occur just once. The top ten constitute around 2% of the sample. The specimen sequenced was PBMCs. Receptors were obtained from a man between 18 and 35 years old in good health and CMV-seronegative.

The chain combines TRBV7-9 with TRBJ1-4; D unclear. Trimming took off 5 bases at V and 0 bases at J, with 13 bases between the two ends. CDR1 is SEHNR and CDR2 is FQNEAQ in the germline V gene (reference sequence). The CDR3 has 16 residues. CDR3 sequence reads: CASSRRREATNEKLFF. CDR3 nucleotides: TGTGCCAGCAGCCGACGGAGGGAGGCAACTAATGAAAAACTGTTTTTT.

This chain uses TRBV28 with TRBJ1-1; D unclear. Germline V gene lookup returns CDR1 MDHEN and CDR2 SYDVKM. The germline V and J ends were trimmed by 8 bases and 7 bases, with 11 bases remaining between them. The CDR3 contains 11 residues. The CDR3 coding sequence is TGTGCCAGCCGCTCCAGGTTTGAAGCTTTCTTT. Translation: CASRSRFEAFF. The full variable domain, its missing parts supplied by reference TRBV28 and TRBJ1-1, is DVKVTQSSRYLVKRTGEKVFLECVQDMDHENMFWYRQDPGLGLRLIYFSYDVKMKEKGDIPEGYSVSREKKERFSLILESASTNQTSMYLCASRSRFEAFFGQGTRLTVV.

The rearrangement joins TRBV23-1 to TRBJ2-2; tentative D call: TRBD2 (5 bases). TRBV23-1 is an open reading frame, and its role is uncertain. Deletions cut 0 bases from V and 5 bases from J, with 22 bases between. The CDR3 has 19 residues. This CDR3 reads CASSQSYDSGLRGTGELFF. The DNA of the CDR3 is TGCGCCAGCAGTCAATCGTATGACTCCGGACTCCGGGGAACCGGGGAGCTGTTTTTT.

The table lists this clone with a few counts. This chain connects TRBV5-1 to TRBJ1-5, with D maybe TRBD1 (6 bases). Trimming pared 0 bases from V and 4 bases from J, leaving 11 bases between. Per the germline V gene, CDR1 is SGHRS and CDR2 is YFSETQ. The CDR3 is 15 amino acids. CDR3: CASSLESGENQPQHF. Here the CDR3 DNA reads TGCGCCAGCAGCTTGGAGTCAGGGGAAAATCAGCCCCAGCATTTT.

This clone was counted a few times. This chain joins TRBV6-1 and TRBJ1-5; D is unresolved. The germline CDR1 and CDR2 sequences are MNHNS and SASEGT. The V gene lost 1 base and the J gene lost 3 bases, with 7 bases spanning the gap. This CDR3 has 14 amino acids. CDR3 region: CASSEGHNNQPQHF. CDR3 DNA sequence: TGTGCCAGCAGTGAAGGACATAACAATCAGCCCCAGCATTTT.

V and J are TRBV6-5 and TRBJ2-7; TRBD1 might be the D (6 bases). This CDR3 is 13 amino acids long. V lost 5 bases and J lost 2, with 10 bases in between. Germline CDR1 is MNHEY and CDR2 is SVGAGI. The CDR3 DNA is TGTGCCAGCAGTCCCGGACAGACCTACGAGCAGTACTTC. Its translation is CASSPGQTYEQYF.

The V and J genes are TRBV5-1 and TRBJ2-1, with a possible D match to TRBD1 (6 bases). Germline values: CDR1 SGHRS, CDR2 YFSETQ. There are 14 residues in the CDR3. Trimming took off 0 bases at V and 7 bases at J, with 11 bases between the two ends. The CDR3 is CASSLDGRGNEQFF. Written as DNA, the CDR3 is TGCGCCAGCAGCTTGGATGGCAGGGGAAATGAGCAGTTCTTC.

Written as DNA, the CDR3 is TGTGCCAGCAGTTCTCGCAGGGTGGTGGGCGGCTACACCTTC. Translated, it gives CASSSRRVVGGYTF. The chain is built from TRBV6-5 and TRBJ1-2; D is perhaps TRBD1 (5 bases). The germline V gene has CDR1 MNHEY and CDR2 SVGAGI. V dropped 4 bases and J dropped 8 bases, with 17 bases sitting between them. The CDR3 spans 14 residues.

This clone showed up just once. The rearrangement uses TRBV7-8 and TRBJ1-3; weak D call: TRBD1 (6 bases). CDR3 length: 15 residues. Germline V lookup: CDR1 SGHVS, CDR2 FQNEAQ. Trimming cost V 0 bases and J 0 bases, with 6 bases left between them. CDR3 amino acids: CASSLADSSGNTIYF. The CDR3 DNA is TGTGCCAGCAGCTTAGCGGACAGCTCTGGAAACACCATATATTTT.

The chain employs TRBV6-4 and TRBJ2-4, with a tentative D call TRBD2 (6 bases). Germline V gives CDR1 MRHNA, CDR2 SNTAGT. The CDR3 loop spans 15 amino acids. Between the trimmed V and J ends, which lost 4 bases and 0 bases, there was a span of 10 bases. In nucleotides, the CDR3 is TGTGCCAGCAGTGTTCCGGGACTAGCCAAAAACATTCAGTACTTC. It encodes CASSVPGLAKNIQYF.

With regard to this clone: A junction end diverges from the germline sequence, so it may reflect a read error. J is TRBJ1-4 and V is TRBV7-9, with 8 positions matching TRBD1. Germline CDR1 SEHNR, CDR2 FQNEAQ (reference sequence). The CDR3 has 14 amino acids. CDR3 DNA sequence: TGTTCCAGCAGCGTCGACAGGGGTAATGAAAAACTGTTTTTT. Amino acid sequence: CSSSVDRGNEKLFF.

This CDR3 reads CASSLERSETQYF. The DNA of the CDR3 is TGCGCCAGCAGCTTGGAACGGTCTGAGACCCAGTACTTC. The chain joins TRBV5-1 to TRBJ2-5; no firm D call. This CDR3 has 13 amino acids. Germline V gene lookup returns CDR1 SGHRS and CDR2 YFSETQ. Trimming cost V 0 bases and J 5 bases, with 8 bases left between them.

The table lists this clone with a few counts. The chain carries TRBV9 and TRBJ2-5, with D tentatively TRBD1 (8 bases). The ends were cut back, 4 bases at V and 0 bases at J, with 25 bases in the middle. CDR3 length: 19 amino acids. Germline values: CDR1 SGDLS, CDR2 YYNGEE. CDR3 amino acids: CASSTGGRRTGIYQETQYF. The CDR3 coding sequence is TGTGCCAGCAGCACCGGGGGGCGTAGGACAGGGATTTACCAAGAGACCCAGTACTTC.

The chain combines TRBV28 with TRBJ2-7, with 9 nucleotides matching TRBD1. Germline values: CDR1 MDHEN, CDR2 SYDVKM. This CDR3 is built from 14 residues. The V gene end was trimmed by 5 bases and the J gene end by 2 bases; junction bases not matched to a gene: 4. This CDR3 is CASSAGQGPYEQYF. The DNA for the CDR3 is TGTGCCAGCAGTGCGGGACAGGGCCCCTACGAGCAGTACTTC.